The 19 T cell receptor beta chains in this list originate from one sample, sequenced in a study of blood T cell repertoires in COVID-19. Generated by immunoSEQ multiplex PCR, the TCRdb table keeps only in-frame clones and is missing some. The data show 150,000 to 200,000 clones, less than 90% seen once. Sequencing was performed on peripheral blood. The origin of the receptors is a woman in her sixties with COVID-19, enrolled during active disease.

V and J are TRBV4-2 and TRBJ2-2; 8 bases match TRBD1. The CDR3 loop spans 14 amino acids. From germline, CDR1 is LGHNA and CDR2 YNFKEQ. Trimming removed 6 bases from V and 4 bases from J; junction bases left unmatched: 4. The CDR3 nucleotides are TGTGCCAGCAGGTCCACAGGGGGCACCGGGGAGCTGTTTTTT. Amino acid sequence: CASRSTGGTGELFF.

The chain links TRBV29-1 to TRBJ2-7; possible D gene TRBD1, 6 bases. The V end lost 6 bases, the J end lost 0 bases, and 15 bases lay between the germline ends. This CDR3 spans 14 amino acids. CDR1 and CDR2 (germline): SQVTM, ANQGSEA. CDR3 loop: CSVGRTASSYEQYF. Here the CDR3 DNA reads TGCAGCGTCGGCAGGACAGCGAGCTCCTACGAGCAGTACTTC.

The CDR3 DNA reads as TGTGCCAGCAGCCAAGATAGAGCAGGACAGTTCTCTGGAAACACCATATATTTT. Translated, it gives CASSQDRAGQFSGNTIYF. The rearrangement joins TRBV4-2 to TRBJ1-3; D perhaps matches TRBD1 (6 bases). The CDR3 extends over 18 amino acids. Between the trimmed V and J ends, which lost 0 bases and 0 bases, there was a span of 15 bases. Germline CDR1 reads LGHNA; CDR2 reads YNFKEQ.

The chain joins TRBV19 to TRBJ1-6; TRBD1 is a possible D gene (5 bases). Germline assignment: CDR1 LNHDA and CDR2 SQIVND (reference sequence). V lost 2 bases and J 9 bases, leaving 17 bases between the germline ends. This CDR3 has 16 residues. The CDR3 region is CASSIWGLLKGSPLHF. CDR3 nucleotide sequence: TGTGCCAGTAGTATATGGGGACTCCTCAAGGGTTCACCCCTCCACTTT.

This clone has only a few counts. V usage is TRBV4-3 and J usage is TRBJ2-3, with 7 bases matching TRBD2. The J segment lost 4 bases and the V segment lost 4 bases, leaving 5 bases of the junction unmatched. Germline values: CDR1 LGHNA, CDR2 YSLEER. The CDR3 is made up of 14 amino acids. CDR3 loop: CASSPGLVADTQYF. In DNA form, the CDR3 reads TGCGCCAGCAGCCCCGGACTAGTTGCAGATACGCAGTATTTT.

The count of this clone is one. V usage is TRBV2 and J usage is TRBJ2-1; possible D gene TRBD2, 6 bases. Germline CDR1 is SNHLY and CDR2 is FYNNEI. Trimming took 2 bases from V and 1 from J, leaving 18 bases between them. This CDR3 has 18 amino acids. CDR3 sequence (DNA): TGTGCCAGCAGTGAAATCGGCTCTTCGGGGAGGTCCTACAATGAGCAGTTCTTC. Its protein product is CASSEIGSSGRSYNEQFF.

This clone came up once. This chain connects TRBV6-5 to TRBJ1-3, with D possibly matching TRBD1 (6 bases). Trimming left V 6 bases short and J 4 bases short, with 16 bases between. The CDR3 is 15 amino acids. CDR1 and CDR2 from the germline V gene are MNHEY and SVGAGI. CDR3 nucleotides: TGTGCCAGCAGCTCTGAGGGGGGGAGAGGAAACACCATATATTTT. It is translated as CASSSEGGRGNTIYF.

The J gene is TRBJ2-1, the V gene TRBV7-2; TRBD1 might be the D (6 bases). The CDR3 sequence is 15 residues long. The ends were cut back, 1 base at V and 7 bases at J, with 14 bases in the middle. Germline lookup yields CDR1 SGHTA and CDR2 FQGNSA. DNA for the CDR3: TGTGCCAGCAGCTTAGAACAGGGAGTAAATAATGAGCAGTTCTTC. As protein: CASSLEQGVNNEQFF.

The chain combines TRBV7-2 with TRBJ2-7; 9 bases align to TRBD1. With V trimmed by 1 base and J by 6 bases, 7 bases remained unmatched. Germline loops: CDR1 SGHTA, CDR2 FQGNSA. The length of the CDR3 is 15 residues. CDR3: CASSLVSGQGTEQYF. CDR3 bases: TGTGCCAGCAGCTTAGTGTCGGGACAGGGTACCGAGCAGTACTTC.

This sequence joins TRBV5-1 and TRBJ1-1, with TRBD1 matching 9 bases. Germline trimming cut 4 bases from V and 3 bases from J; bases unmatched to any gene: 13. There are 17 residues in the CDR3. CDR1 SGHRS and CDR2 YFSETQ come from the germline V gene. Written as DNA, the CDR3 is TGCGCCAGCAGCCCAGTCGGACAGGGGAGGGTGGACACTGAAGCTTTCTTT. Translated, it gives CASSPVGQGRVDTEAFF. Looking up the rest from reference TRBV5-1 and TRBJ1-1 gives the full variable domain: KAGVTQTPRYLIKTRGQQVTLSCSPISGHRSVSWYQQTPGQGLQFLFEYFSETQRNKGNFPGRFSGRQFSNSRSEMNVSTLELGDSALYLCASSPVGQGRVDTEAFFGQGTRLTVV.

The rearrangement links TRBV12-3 or TRBV12-4 to TRBJ2-7; 7 bases line up with TRBD1. The CDR3 spans 13 residues. Trimming took 6 bases from V and 4 from J; bases not matched to a gene: 6. The CDR3 region is CASRGGQTYEQYF. DNA for the CDR3: TGTGCCAGCAGAGGGGGACAGACATACGAGCAGTACTTC.

This clone is a singleton in its sample. V and J are TRBV5-5 and TRBJ1-1; D remains unclear. V was cut by 2 bases and J by 0 bases, with 14 bases left in between. Germline V lookup: CDR1 SGHKS, CDR2 YYEKEE (reference sequence). The CDR3 totals 16 residues. Written as DNA, the CDR3 is TGTGCCAGCAGCTTCCGAGGGTTTCCCATGAACACTGAAGCTTTCTTT. As protein: CASSFRGFPMNTEAFF.

J is TRBJ1-4 and V is TRBV18, with TRBD1 identical over 8 bases. V was clipped by 0 bases and J by 7 bases; unmatched bases: 13. CDR3 length: 18 residues. Germline CDR1 is KGHSH and CDR2 is LQKENI. The CDR3 spells CASSPPARGRPGGEKLFF. The CDR3 nucleotides read TGTGCCAGCTCACCACCGGCCAGGGGGCGCCCCGGGGGTGAAAAACTGTTTTTT. Full variable domain (missing parts from reference TRBV18 and TRBJ1-4): NAGVMQNPRHLVRRRGQEARLRCSPMKGHSHVYWYRQLPEEGLKFMVYLQKENIIDESGMPKERFSAEFPKEGPSILRIQQVVRGDSAAYFCASSPPARGRPGGEKLFFGSGTQLSVL.

V is TRBV9 and J is TRBJ1-2; the match to TRBD1 covers 10 bases. With V trimmed by 4 bases and J by 7 bases, 19 bases remained unmatched. Germline assignment: CDR1 SGDLS and CDR2 YYNGEE. CDR3 length equals 18 residues. CDR3 DNA: TGTGCCAGCAGCCTCCGATCTACCGGGACAGGGGTAATAGGTGGCTACACCTTC. This encodes CASSLRSTGTGVIGGYTF.

The chain employs TRBV4-2 and TRBJ2-7; 7 bases match TRBD2. This CDR3 comprises 16 residues. Germline assignment: CDR1 LGHNA and CDR2 YNFKEQ. V trimming: 0 bases; J trimming: 5 bases; junction bases outside the gene matches: 10. CDR3 nucleotide sequence: TGTGCCAGCAGCCAAGATGGGACGGGAGGTACCGACGAGCAGTACTTC. This gives the protein CASSQDGTGGTDEQYF.

This chain joins TRBV15 and TRBJ1-5, with D unclear. V shed 5 bases and J shed 6 bases, with 14 bases lying between them. Germline V CDR1 and CDR2: LNHNV, YYDKDF (reference sequence). The CDR3 is made up of 14 amino acids. DNA for the CDR3: TGTGCCACCAGCTCTGGGGAGGTGGGTCAGCCCCAGCATTTT. It specifies CATSSGEVGQPQHF.

The chain employs TRBV19 and TRBJ2-5, with 9 bases identical to TRBD2. The CDR3 contains 18 residues. V gave up 1 base and J gave up 3 bases; unmatched junction bases: 12. Germline V gene data show CDR1 as LNHDA and CDR2 as SQIVND (reference sequence). The CDR3 DNA is TGTGCCAGTAGTATAGGCCGACTAGCGGAGATCCTGGAAGAGACCCAGTACTTC. It yields the protein CASSIGRLAEILEETQYF.

This chain joins TRBV19 and TRBJ1-2; 9 bases match TRBD1. The CDR3 is 13 residues long. Trimming took 10 bases from V and 1 from J; bases not matched to a gene: 4. Looked up from germline, CDR1 is LNHDA and CDR2 is SQIVND (reference sequence). This CDR3 is CATGTGINYGYTF. CDR3 sequence (DNA): TGTGCCACTGGGACAGGGATTAACTATGGCTACACCTTC.

The chain employs TRBV19 and TRBJ2-3, with 9 bases matching TRBD1. The junction had 7 bases not matched to a gene; V was cut back by 7 bases and J by 5 bases. Per germline, CDR1 LNHDA and CDR2 SQIVND (reference sequence). CDR3 length: 14 amino acids. The CDR3 here is CASTNRGRGDTQYF. In DNA form, the CDR3 reads TGTGCCAGTACCAACAGGGGGCGTGGAGATACGCAGTATTTT.